This entry lists 30 T cell receptor beta chains sequenced from one sample in a study of sequential checkpoint blockade in melanoma. Assay used: immunoSEQ multiplex PCR; TCRdb lists only in-frame clones, some missing. The sample includes 5,000 to 6,500 clones, under 25% seen only once; the top ten take about 16%. Treatment of the sample: randomized to nivolumab then ipilimumab (arm A) or the reverse (arm B). The material sequenced was tumor tissue (inferred from file names), taken from a patient given nivolumab and ipilimumab in sequence. The receptors stem from a human donor with melanoma.

This clone came up many times. The V gene is TRBV11-3, the J gene TRBJ2-7; 7 bases are a match to TRBD1. The germline V gene has CDR1 SGHNT and CDR2 YENEEA. V lost 5 bases and J lost 6; bases outside the gene matches: 22. The CDR3 extends over 18 amino acids. The CDR3: CASSNRSVGDRVFPEQYF. In nucleotides, the CDR3 is TGTGCCAGCAGCAATAGGTCCGTTGGAGACAGGGTGTTCCCCGAGCAGTACTTC.

This clone was found many times. The chain recombines TRBV6-8 with TRBJ1-2; 7 bases are shared with TRBD1. Germline trimming cut 6 bases from V and 0 bases from J; bases unmatched to any gene: 7. The germline gives CDR1 MNHGY, CDR2 SAAAGT. The CDR3 length is 15 residues. CDR3 nucleotides: TGTGCCAGCAGGGACTCCGGGACAGCTAACTATGGCTACACCTTC. This sequence encodes CASRDSGTANYGYTF.

The table lists this clone with many counts. V and J are TRBV11-3 and TRBJ2-7; D call uncertain. Germline CDR1 reads SGHNT; CDR2 reads YENEEA. Trimming pared 5 bases from V and 0 bases from J, leaving 14 bases between. This CDR3 is built from 15 residues. The CDR3 here is CASSPGGKNSYEQYF. Written as DNA, the CDR3 is TGTGCCAGCAGCCCCGGCGGAAAGAACTCCTACGAGCAGTACTTC.

A few counts support this clone. The V and J genes are TRBV12-5 and TRBJ2-5; the D call may be TRBD1 or TRBD2 (5 bases each). CDR1 is LGHNT and CDR2 is FRNRAP in the germline V gene. Trimming took off 1 base at V and 4 bases at J, with 7 bases between the two ends. The CDR3 is made up of 13 amino acids. CDR3 amino acids: CASGLAGTETQYF. The CDR3 DNA follows: TGTGCTAGTGGTTTGGCAGGGACAGAGACCCAGTACTTC.

The chain combines TRBV5-1 with TRBJ1-6, with D unclear. V was trimmed by 0 bases and J by 6 bases, leaving 13 bases between them. CDR1 and CDR2 from the germline V gene are SGHRS and YFSETQ. The CDR3 totals 16 residues. CDR3: CASSLDGPTLNSPLHF. The CDR3 DNA is TGCGCCAGCAGCTTGGACGGCCCCACTCTTAATTCACCCCTCCACTTT.

The genes are TRBV6-8 and TRBJ1-1; no reliable D call. The CDR3 covers 12 residues. Trimming pared 8 bases from V and 1 base from J, leaving 8 bases between. Germline V gene data show CDR1 as MNHGY and CDR2 as SAAAGT. This CDR3 is CASGEANTEAFF. DNA for the CDR3: TGTGCCAGCGGAGAGGCGAACACTGAAGCTTTCTTT.

This clone came up a few times. J is TRBJ2-1 and V is TRBV19; TRBD2 might be the D (6 bases). The CDR3 is 11 amino acids. Trimming stripped 8 bases from V and 6 bases from J, with 8 bases between. The germline gives CDR1 LNHDA, CDR2 SQIVND (reference sequence). CDR3 DNA: TGTGCCAGTTGGGACTTCAATGAGCAGTTCTTC. Its translation: CASWDFNEQFF.

The rearrangement uses TRBV6-8 and TRBJ1-2, with a weak D call TRBD1 (6 bases). V was trimmed by 2 bases and J by 2 bases, leaving 12 bases between them. CDR1 MNHGY and CDR2 SAAAGT come from the germline V gene. The CDR3 totals 15 residues. Written as DNA, the CDR3 is TGTGCCAGCAGTTACAGTAGGGGGTCAAACTATGGCTACACCTTC. Protein sequence: CASSYSRGSNYGYTF.

V usage is TRBV18 and J usage is TRBJ2-1; 15 bases map to TRBD2. Per germline, CDR1 KGHSH and CDR2 LQKENI. Germline trimming cut 4 bases from V and 9 bases from J; bases unmatched to any gene: 7. This CDR3 is built from 16 residues. The CDR3 sequence is CASSLRTSGGAGEQFF. The CDR3 DNA reads as TGTGCCAGCTCACTAAGGACTAGCGGGGGGGCCGGTGAGCAGTTCTTC.

V and J are TRBV11-3 and TRBJ2-1, with D possibly matching TRBD1 (6 bases). In germline, CDR1 is SGHNT, CDR2 YENEEA. Deletions cut 6 bases from V and 7 bases from J, with 19 bases between. The CDR3 consists of 15 residues. CDR3 region: CASRADRWAGNEQFF. The CDR3 DNA follows: TGTGCCAGCAGAGCAGACAGGTGGGCCGGGAATGAGCAGTTCTTC.

The sample holds a few counts of this clone. The rearrangement joins TRBV29-1 to TRBJ1-3; D uncertain. The V end was cut by 4 bases, the J end by 2 bases, with 12 bases between. CDR3 size: 14 residues. Per the germline V gene, CDR1 is SQVTM and CDR2 is ANQGSEA. DNA for the CDR3: TGCAGCGTTGCCGCGGCTATAACTGGAAACACCATATATTTT. Translating gives CSVAAAITGNTIYF.

This clone was seen a few times. The chain carries TRBV11-3 and TRBJ2-5; D possibly matches TRBD1 or TRBD2 (5 bases each). With 5 bases removed from V and 2 bases from J, the gap between germline ends came to 15 bases. Germline V gene lookup returns CDR1 SGHNT and CDR2 YENEEA. CDR3 length: 15 amino acids. The CDR3 coding sequence is TGTGCCAGCAGCAGCCATGGGACGGGACAAGAGACCCAGTACTTC. Translation: CASSSHGTGQETQYF.

The genes are TRBV6-8 and TRBJ2-7; 7 positions agree with TRBD1. The CDR3 sequence is 16 residues long. The germline gives CDR1 MNHGY, CDR2 SAAAGT. V lost 7 bases, J lost 2 bases, and 14 bases stayed unmatched. DNA for the CDR3: TGTGCCAGCATTCCCGACAGGGATCCTACCCCCTACGAGCAGTACTTC. Its protein product is CASIPDRDPTPYEQYF.

This clone was seen a few times. The CDR3 protein is CASGSTLDRVDRNQPQHF. Written as DNA, the CDR3 is TGTGCTAGTGGCTCGACCCTGGACAGGGTGGATCGGAATCAGCCCCAGCATTTT. This sequence joins TRBV12-5 and TRBJ1-5; 8 bases are shared with TRBD1. CDR1 and CDR2 from the germline V gene are LGHNT and FRNRAP. Unmatched junction bases numbered 17, after V lost 6 bases and J lost 4 bases. The CDR3 has 18 amino acids.

This clone was found a few times. This rearrangement joins TRBV4-1 to TRBJ2-2; 8 bases are a match to TRBD1. Losses at the gene ends were 3 bases for V and 1 base for J; bases not matched to a gene: 1. Germline values: CDR1 MGHRA, CDR2 YSYEKL. This CDR3 has 15 residues. CDR3 in amino acids: CASSHGTGNTGELFF. In DNA, the CDR3 is TGCGCCAGCAGCCATGGGACAGGGAACACCGGGGAGCTGTTTTTT.

This clone is judged large. V and J are TRBV29-1 and TRBJ1-5; 7 bases map to TRBD1. This CDR3 is 13 amino acids long. The V segment lost 7 bases and the J segment 9 bases; nucleotides outside the gene matches: 12. The germline V gene has CDR1 SQVTM and CDR2 ANQGSEA. The CDR3 DNA sequence: TGCAGCGGCCCGTCCCGGGACAGTGGGCCCCAGCATTTT. Its translation: CSGPSRDSGPQHF.

The table lists this clone with a few counts. This chain uses TRBV11-3 with TRBJ2-5, with 7 bases that match TRBD1. Germline V gene lookup returns CDR1 SGHNT and CDR2 YENEEA. This CDR3 contains 17 residues. Trimming cost V 5 bases and J 5 bases; bases outside gene matches: 17. The chain's CDR3 is CASSIDRESWQVETQYF. The CDR3, as DNA: TGTGCCAGCAGCATCGACAGGGAATCTTGGCAAGTGGAGACCCAGTACTTC. The full variable domain, its missing parts supplied by reference TRBV11-3 and TRBJ2-5, is EAGVVQSPRYKIIEKKQPVAFWCNPISGHNTLYWYLQNLGQGPELLIRYENEEAVDDSQLPKDRFSAERLKGVDSTLKIQPAELGDSAVYLCASSIDRESWQVETQYFGPGTRLLVL.

The CDR3 coding sequence is TGCGCCAGCAGCTTGGCGGTAGCGGGGGGTCCAGAGACCCAGTACTTC. It yields the protein CASSLAVAGGPETQYF. J is TRBJ2-5 and V is TRBV5-1; 10 positions agree with TRBD2. Germline CDR1 is SGHRS and CDR2 is YFSETQ. Trimming at V came to 0 bases and at J to 4 bases, leaving 6 bases not matched to a gene. The CDR3 covers 16 residues. Supplemented by reference TRBV5-1 and TRBJ2-5, the full variable domain reads KAGVTQTPRYLIKTRGQQVTLSCSPISGHRSVSWYQQTPGQGLQFLFEYFSETQRNKGNFPGRFSGRQFSNSRSEMNVSTLELGDSALYLCASSLAVAGGPETQYFGPGTRLLVL.

This clone was detected many times. V gene TRBV11-3 combines with J gene TRBJ2-3, with D perhaps matching TRBD1 or TRBD2 (5 bases each). The CDR3 is 16 amino acids. Looked up from germline, CDR1 is SGHNT and CDR2 is YENEEA. Trimming removed 2 bases from V and 2 bases from J, with 14 bases in between. CDR3 nucleotides: TGTGCCAGCAGCTTACGGGGCGGGCTGGTCACAGATACGCAGTATTTT. This sequence encodes CASSLRGGLVTDTQYF.

This chain uses TRBV7-6 with TRBJ2-5; 7 nucleotides line up with TRBD2. Germline V gene lookup returns CDR1 SGHVS and CDR2 FNYEAQ. The ends lost 3 bases at V and 5 bases at J; junction bases unmatched: 6. The CDR3 has 14 residues. The CDR3 sequence is CASSLRRGGETQYF. DNA for the CDR3: TGTGCCAGCAGCTTGAGGAGGGGAGGGGAGACCCAGTACTTC.

In the case of this clone: The junction does not match germline at one end; this may be a read error. The chain carries TRBV6-8 and TRBJ2-3, with TRBD2 matching 14 bases. The CDR3 has 16 residues. The germline CDR1 and CDR2 sequences are MNHGY and SAAAGT. This chain's CDR3 is CASSDSTSGGADTQYF. In DNA form, the CDR3 reads TGTGCCAGCAGTGACTCGACTAGCGGGGGGGCAGATACGCAGTATTTT.

The chain joins TRBV9 to TRBJ2-2; no reliable D call. Germline CDR1 and CDR2: SGDLS and YYNGEE. This CDR3 spans 15 amino acids. The V gene lost 3 bases and the J gene lost 4 bases, with 13 bases spanning the gap. CDR3 sequence: CASSALDYRTGELFF. The CDR3 DNA reads TGTGCCAGCAGCGCGCTCGATTATCGCACCGGGGAGCTGTTTTTT.

A few counts support this clone. The chain couples TRBV9 to TRBJ1-1; 10 nucleotides agree with TRBD1. The CDR3 contains 14 residues. CDR1 is SGDLS, CDR2 YYNGEE, per germline. J gave up 3 bases and V 4 bases, and 3 bases lay outside the gene matches. The DNA for the CDR3 is TGTGCCAGCAGCCCAGGGACAGGGGACACTGAAGCTTTCTTT. Protein sequence: CASSPGTGDTEAFF. Full variable domain (outside the CDR3, taken from reference TRBV9 and TRBJ1-1): DSGVTQTPKHLITATGQRVTLRCSPRSGDLSVYWYQQSLDQGLQFLIQYYNGEERAKGNILERFSAQQFPDLHSELNLSSLELGDSALYFCASSPGTGDTEAFFGQGTRLTVV.

This clone was recorded at least ten times. The chain employs TRBV11-3 and TRBJ1-1, with TRBD1 matching over 8 bases. Germline trimming cut 5 bases from V and 0 bases from J; bases unmatched to any gene: 5. Germline V gene lookup returns CDR1 SGHNT and CDR2 YENEEA. This CDR3 is 15 amino acids long. CDR3 bases: TGTGCCAGCAGCCAGAGGGACAGGATGAACACTGAAGCTTTCTTT. Its translation is CASSQRDRMNTEAFF.

The table lists this clone with a count of one. The chain is built from TRBV12-5 and TRBJ2-3; no reliable D call. Germline V gene lookup returns CDR1 LGHNT and CDR2 FRNRAP. The CDR3 consists of 11 residues. CDR3 loop: CASTYEKTQYF. As DNA, the CDR3 is TGTGCCAGCACCTATGAAAAAACGCAGTATTTT.

This clone was counted at least ten times. V is TRBV11-3 and J is TRBJ2-7, with D perhaps TRBD1 (5 bases). The length of the CDR3 is 14 residues. Germline V CDR1 and CDR2: SGHNT, YENEEA. V was trimmed by 1 base and J by 6 bases, leaving 13 bases between them. The CDR3 is CASSLVWGPAEQYF. The CDR3 coding sequence is TGTGCCAGCAGCTTAGTTTGGGGCCCCGCCGAGCAGTACTTC.

This clone was recorded many times. The chain recombines TRBV6-8 with TRBJ1-2, with D tentatively TRBD1 (5 bases). This CDR3 contains 13 residues. The germline V and J ends were trimmed by 6 bases and 5 bases, with 13 bases remaining between them. Germline assignment: CDR1 MNHGY and CDR2 SAAAGT. The CDR3, as DNA: TGTGCCAGCAGCTGGGGACTGGTGTATGGCTACACCTTC. It specifies CASSWGLVYGYTF.

This clone ranks as medium-sized. The V call is TRBV5-1, the J call TRBJ2-7; TRBD1 agrees at 8 bases. Trimming at V came to 2 bases and at J to 2 bases, leaving 12 bases not matched to a gene. The CDR3 covers 17 residues. The germline V gene encodes CDR1 SGHRS and CDR2 YFSETQ. The CDR3 DNA follows: TGCGCCAGCAGCTTAATTCCCAAACAGGACAGGGCCTACGAGCAGTACTTC. The encoded protein is CASSLIPKQDRAYEQYF.

This clone was observed a single time. The DNA for the CDR3 is TGTGCCAGCTCGCGCGATGCAGGGGGCTCATACAATGAGCAGTTCTTC. Amino acid sequence: CASSRDAGGSYNEQFF. The chain carries TRBV18 and TRBJ2-1; 8 bases fit TRBD1. The CDR3 is 16 residues long. The germline V gene has CDR1 KGHSH and CDR2 LQKENI. J lost 4 bases, V lost 6 bases, and 11 bases had no gene match. The full variable domain, with the rest looked up from reference TRBV18 and TRBJ2-1, is NAGVMQNPRHLVRRRGQEARLRCSPMKGHSHVYWYRQLPEEGLKFMVYLQKENIIDESGMPKERFSAEFPKEGPSILRIQQVVRGDSAAYFCASSRDAGGSYNEQFFGPGTRLTVL.

This clone was observed a handful of times. V usage is TRBV15 and J usage is TRBJ1-4; 8 nucleotides match TRBD1. The CDR3 runs to 14 residues. Trimming at V came to 6 bases and at J to 8 bases, leaving 8 bases not matched to a gene. CDR1 is LNHNV and CDR2 is YYDKDF in the germline V gene (reference sequence). CDR3 region: CATSRPGGKEKLFF. The CDR3 nucleotides read TGTGCCACCAGTCGCCCAGGGGGCAAAGAAAAACTGTTTTTT.